This TCR beta chain was found in a study of brain T cells in children with intractable seizures. Notes on the study in general: Absence of clones before surgery may stem from lower sequencing depth.

Time point: blood from clinic visit 5 months post-surgery; TSC patient then seizure free. Surgery cases with the highest brain T cell transcript signatures were chosen for sequencing. This clone occurred a few times. Its antigen is not known. Other DNA sequences within the sample encode an identical CDR3. Repertoires were generated with immunoSEQ multiplex PCR, while TCRdb's copy carries only in-frame clones and drops some. The table shows about 340,000 clones, with 93% occurring only once. The CDR3 extends over 13 amino acids. V lost 1 base and J lost 1, with 4 bases in between. Per germline, CDR1 SEHNR and CDR2 FQNEAQ (reference sequence).

This chain links TRBV7-9 with TRBJ1-1; D remains ambiguous. This receptor was taken from a boy in the first two years of life with tuberous sclerosis and intractable seizures. This specimen consisted of peripheral blood, obtained approximately 5 months after surgery. The CDR3 DNA sequence: TGTGCCAGCAGCTTAGGGCAGAACACTGAAGCTTTCTTT. Its protein product is CASSLGQNTEAFF.